The text below deals with one TCR beta chain. The antigen remains undetermined. The data derive from a study of shared clonotypes between healthy human individuals. Produced via immunoSEQ multiplex PCR; TCRdb's table is partial and in-frame only. The profile shows over 1.5 million clones, 95% to 99% of them singletons. The germline CDR1 and CDR2 sequences are MDHEN and SYDVKM. Trimming removed 4 bases at V and 4 bases at J, with 8 bases between. This CDR3 has 12 residues. Study-wide findings and caveats: Sequencing depth was expected to influence donor clonotype sharing.

This clonotype originated in a man aged 30 to 45 in good health. Sequencing was carried out using naive CD4+ T cells sorted from blood. The subset is: CD45RA+ positively selected. The chain links TRBV28 to TRBJ2-7; D unclear. CDR3 DNA sequence: TGTGCCAGCAGTTCGGGCGATTACGAGCAGTACTTC. Translated: CASSSGDYEQYF. The full variable domain, with the rest looked up from reference TRBV28 and TRBJ2-7, is DVKVTQSSRYLVKRTGEKVFLECVQDMDHENMFWYRQDPGLGLRLIYFSYDVKMKEKGDIPEGYSVSREKKERFSLILESASTNQTSMYLCASSSGDYEQYFGPGTRLTVT.